These 8 T cell receptor beta chains came from one sample sequenced in a study of cytomegalovirus exposure and HLA in healthy donors. PCR used 60 Vbeta primers and 13 Jbeta primers. Only in-frame clones appear in the TCRdb table, and some are missing; sequencing was by immunoSEQ multiplex PCR. The data contain 200,000 to 250,000 clones, about 80% of them singletons. The sample taken for sequencing was PBMCs. All receptors derive from a woman aged 40 to 50 in good health and CMV-seronegative.

The sample holds one count of this clone. This chain links TRBV9 with TRBJ2-7, with 8 nucleotides matching TRBD1. With 0 bases clipped from V and 7 bases from J, the junction kept 3 bases outside the gene matches. Germline V lookup: CDR1 SGDLS, CDR2 YYNGEE. The CDR3 consists of 13 residues. The CDR3 reads CASSVAGQGEQYF. CDR3 DNA sequence: TGTGCCAGCAGCGTAGCTGGACAGGGAGAGCAGTACTTC. The entire variable domain, with the rest obtained from reference TRBV9 and TRBJ2-7, is as follows: DSGVTQTPKHLITATGQRVTLRCSPRSGDLSVYWYQQSLDQGLQFLIQYYNGEERAKGNILERFSAQQFPDLHSELNLSSLELGDSALYFCASSVAGQGEQYFGPGTRLTVT.

This chain joins TRBV7-2 and TRBJ1-5; the match to TRBD1 covers 10 bases. This CDR3 has 15 amino acids. Germline V gene lookup returns CDR1 SGHTA and CDR2 FQGNSA. CDR3 sequence reads: CGSDRGFRSNQPQHF. The CDR3 DNA follows: TGTGGTTCGGACAGGGGGTTCCGGAGCAATCAGCCCCAGCATTTT.

The rearrangement uses TRBV9 and TRBJ1-6; the D is unclear. The CDR3 has 13 amino acids. Germline assignment: CDR1 SGDLS and CDR2 YYNGEE. Trimming left V 3 bases short and J 7 bases short, with 8 bases between. This chain's CDR3 is CASSEQQNSPLHF. The DNA for the CDR3 is TGTGCCAGCAGCGAACAACAGAATTCACCCCTCCACTTT.

J is TRBJ1-5 and V is TRBV6-1, with 8 bases fitting TRBD1. Germline-derived CDR1 and CDR2 are MNHNS and SASEGT. The CDR3 has 15 amino acids. V shed 3 bases and J 6 bases; nucleotides not matched to a gene: 7. The CDR3 here is CASSDQGALGQPQHF. The CDR3 DNA is TGTGCCAGCAGTGATCAGGGGGCATTAGGTCAGCCCCAGCATTTT.

The V gene is TRBV28, the J gene TRBJ2-2; TRBD2 agrees at 8 bases. The CDR3 runs 15 residues. The germline gives CDR1 MDHEN, CDR2 SYDVKM. Trimming took 6 bases from V and 2 from J; bases not matched to a gene: 5. This CDR3 reads CASRYSGANTGELFF. CDR3 coding DNA: TGTGCCAGCAGATATAGCGGGGCCAACACCGGGGAGCTGTTTTTT.

This chain joins TRBV5-4 and TRBJ2-4, with TRBD2 identical over 8 bases. The germline gives CDR1 SGHNT, CDR2 YYREEE (reference sequence). The CDR3 spans 13 residues. V shed 4 bases and J 15 bases; nucleotides not matched to a gene: 12. CDR3 residues: CASSTHGGGLGYF. The DNA for the CDR3 is TGTGCCAGCAGCACCCACGGGGGGGGGCTAGGGTACTTC.

This chain uses TRBV11-3 with TRBJ2-7; weak D call: TRBD1 (6 bases). Germline loops: CDR1 SGHNT, CDR2 YENEEA. Trimming left V 9 bases short and J 5 bases short, with 26 bases between. The CDR3 has 16 amino acids. This CDR3 reads CARNIQGLVHEDEQYF. CDR3 coding DNA: TGTGCCAGGAACATACAGGGTTTGGTACACGAAGACGAGCAGTACTTC.

The chain joins TRBV5-1 to TRBJ1-4; 7 bases map to TRBD1. The CDR3 length is 16 residues. The germline V gene encodes CDR1 SGHRS and CDR2 YFSETQ. Losses at the gene ends were 1 base for V and 0 bases for J; bases not matched to a gene: 3. The CDR3 region has the DNA TGCGCCAGCAGCTTGAAGGGGGCAGCAACTAATGAAAAACTGTTTTTT. Its translation is CASSLKGAATNEKLFF.